The clone carrying this T cell receptor (beta chain) showed up many times. As yet, its antigen is unknown. This entry belongs to a study of regulatory T cells in long-lasting Graves disease. Germline V gives CDR1 MDHEN, CDR2 SYDVKM. The V segment lost 6 bases and the J segment 4 bases; nucleotides outside the gene matches: 6. The CDR3 is 15 amino acids. CDR3 regions were amplified by Arm-PCR using iRepertoire HTBI primers to build TCR beta libraries. TCRdb passed the multiplex PCR reads through MiXCR, listing each CDR3 protein once. The table lists 350,000 to 450,000 distinct CDR3 sequences, about 15% of them singletons, with 16% in the top ten. Overall study results and limits: Thyroid tissue was not sampled; only peripheral blood was. Segments TRBV28, TRBJ1-2 and TRBJ2-5 showed preferential usage in persistent disease. Because few samples were included, accuracy may have been lower.

Time point of the sample: newly diagnosed GD, antithyroid drugs for less than 3 months. From RNA extracted from PBMCs, the TCR library was made. The sample also formed part of further work on T cells in Graves' hyperthyroidism and ophthalmopathy. This second study notes: First-round RT-PCR with HTBI primers amplified the TCR CDR3 region.

The TCR was taken from a woman aged 30 to 39 with Graves disease. The sequences come from peripheral blood mononuclear cells (PBMCs), collected at new diagnosis, from a patient treated with antithyroid drugs. The chain employs TRBV28 and TRBJ2-1; 10 bases line up with TRBD2. This CDR3 reads CASRLAGYLYNEQFF. Written as DNA, the CDR3 is TGTGCCAGCAGACTAGCGGGATACCTATACAATGAGCAGTTCTTC.